One and the same sample provided the 25 T cell receptor beta chains below, sequenced in a study of Ad26.COV2.S vaccination and SARS-CoV-2 variants. Only in-frame clones appear in the TCRdb table, and some are missing; sequencing was by immunoSEQ multiplex PCR. The sample holds under 300,000 clones, approximately 88% seen once. Treatment described: roughly 18 received Ad26.COV2.S at low or high dose, single or two shots; 5 received placebo; per-sample allocation not given. Samples came from day 63 after the first vaccine or placebo injection. Sequencing was performed on peripheral blood, taken in a trial of Ad26.COV2.S vaccine versus placebo. The receptors were sampled from a person aged 18-65 years who received the Ad26.COV2.S COVID-19 vaccine or a placebo.

The chain has TRBV9 and TRBJ2-1; D not resolved. The CDR3 contains 14 residues. In germline, CDR1 is SGDLS, CDR2 YYNGEE. Trimming shortened V by 0 bases and J by 10 bases, and 14 bases separated the two germline ends. The CDR3 here is CASSVAPDGLEQFF. CDR3 coding DNA: TGTGCCAGCAGCGTAGCCCCCGACGGGCTAGAGCAGTTCTTC.

As DNA, the CDR3 is TGTGCCATCAGTCCTAGCGGGGGGCAACAAGAGACCCAGTACTTC. Its protein product is CAISPSGGQQETQYF. The chain joins TRBV10-3 to TRBJ2-5, with 11 bases fitting TRBD2. Losses at the gene ends were 5 bases for V and 2 bases for J; bases not matched to a gene: 4. This CDR3 spans 15 amino acids. Germline CDR1 is ENHRY and CDR2 is SYGVKD.

This clone showed up just once. V and J are TRBV28 and TRBJ1-5, with a tentative D call TRBD1 (6 bases). Looked up from germline, CDR1 is MDHEN and CDR2 is SYDVKM. CDR3 size: 16 residues. V lost 6 bases, J lost 0 bases, and 15 bases lay in between. CDR3 protein: CASREQGWYSNQPQHF. The DNA for the CDR3 is TGTGCCAGCAGAGAACAGGGCTGGTATAGCAATCAGCCCCAGCATTTT.

The V and J genes are TRBV5-1 and TRBJ2-1; D unclear. V was cut by 2 bases and J by 6 bases, with 6 bases left in between. Germline V gene lookup returns CDR1 SGHRS and CDR2 YFSETQ. The CDR3 is 12 amino acids. CDR3 loop: CASSFLSNEQFF. The CDR3 DNA reads TGCGCCAGCAGCTTCCTAAGCAATGAGCAGTTCTTC.

This clone was observed a handful of times. The chain uses TRBV6-5 and TRBJ1-2; 11 bases are a match to TRBD1. Trimming at V came to 8 bases and at J to 8 bases, leaving 4 bases not matched to a gene. Germline V gene sequence: CDR1 MNHEY, CDR2 SVGAGI. The CDR3 extends over 12 amino acids. CDR3 in amino acids: CASYRTGGGYTF. CDR3 DNA sequence: TGTGCCAGCTACCGGACAGGGGGCGGCTACACCTTC.

This clone has only a few counts. This chain links TRBV7-6 with TRBJ2-7; the D gene is possibly TRBD2 (5 bases). The germline V gene has CDR1 SGHVS and CDR2 FNYEAQ. The CDR3 is 13 residues long. V shed 6 bases and J shed 2 bases, with 11 bases lying between them. CDR3 sequence: CASSPILAYEQYF. The CDR3 DNA reads as TGTGCCAGCAGTCCAATACTAGCCTACGAGCAGTACTTC.

This clone has a single count. In DNA form, the CDR3 reads TGTGCCAGCAGTGAATTTAGCGGGAACTACAATGAGCAGTTCTTC. Its translation: CASSEFSGNYNEQFF. This rearrangement joins TRBV2 to TRBJ2-1, with 8 positions matching TRBD2. CDR1 is SNHLY, CDR2 FYNNEI, per germline. V dropped 2 bases and J dropped 3; count of bases not matched to a gene: 3. CDR3 length equals 15 residues. Supplemented by reference TRBV2 and TRBJ2-1, the full variable domain reads EPEVTQTPSHQVTQMGQEVILRCVPISNHLYFYWYRQILGQKVEFLVSFYNNEISEKSEIFDDQFSVERPDGSNFTLKIRSTKLEDSAMYFCASSEFSGNYNEQFFGPGTRLTVL.

CDR3 residues: CASSESGRGATEAFF. The CDR3 DNA reads as TGTGCCAGCAGTGAATCGGGCAGGGGAGCAACTGAAGCTTTCTTT. V usage is TRBV25-1 and J usage is TRBJ1-1; D is perhaps TRBD1 (6 bases). V dropped 1 base and J dropped 5 bases, with 14 bases sitting between them. The germline CDR1 and CDR2 sequences are MGHDK and SYGVNS. This CDR3 is built from 15 residues. The variable domain in full, completed from reference TRBV25-1 and TRBJ1-1, reads EADIYQTPRYLVIGTGKKITLECSQTMGHDKMYWYQQDPGMELHLIHYSYGVNSTEKGDLSSESTVSRIRTEHFPLTLESARPSHTSQYLCASSESGRGATEAFFGQGTRLTVV.

The chain is built from TRBV6-5 and TRBJ1-2; D is ambiguous. This CDR3 contains 13 residues. Per the germline V gene, CDR1 is MNHEY and CDR2 is SVGAGI. V lost 2 bases, J lost 4 bases, and 8 bases lay in between. CDR3 bases: TGTGCCAGCAGTTACAAGCCTCCCTATGGCTACACCTTC. This gives the protein CASSYKPPYGYTF.

J is TRBJ2-3 and V is TRBV3-1 (or the pseudogene TRBV3-2); 7 nucleotides line up with TRBD1. With V trimmed by 5 bases and J by 4 bases, 9 bases remained unmatched. Germline lookup yields CDR1 LGHDT and CDR2 YNNKEL (reference sequence). This CDR3 region has 15 residues. CDR3 loop: CASSTRQGPPDTQYF. CDR3 DNA: TGTGCCAGCAGCACCCGACAGGGACCCCCAGATACGCAGTATTTT.

This chain joins TRBV5-3 and TRBJ1-2; 11 bases are a match to TRBD1. TRBV5-3 is sorted into the ORF group, with uncertain function. V was pared by 2 bases and J by 6 bases, with 6 bases of the junction left unmatched. The CDR3 has 15 amino acids. CDR3 sequence: CARSLRDRGTHGYTF. The DNA for the CDR3 is TGTGCCAGAAGCTTACGGGACAGGGGGACGCATGGCTACACCTTC.

Remarks on this clone: Other DNA variants within this sample encode the same CDR3. The rearrangement uses TRBV19 and TRBJ2-7; TRBD1 agrees at 9 bases. Germline values: CDR1 LNHDA, CDR2 SQIVND (reference sequence). The CDR3 extends over 13 amino acids. After removal of 7 bases from V and 2 bases from J, the junction contained 3 bases not matched to a gene. The CDR3: CASKGTGTYEQYF. The CDR3 DNA reads as TGTGCCAGTAAGGGGACAGGGACCTACGAGCAGTACTTC. Based on the CDR3 plus reference TRBV19 and TRBJ2-7, the full variable domain is DGGITQSPKYLFRKEGQNVTLSCEQNLNHDAMYWYRQDPGQGLRLIYYSQIVNDFQKGDIAEGYSVSREKKESFPLTVTSAQKNPTAFYLCASKGTGTYEQYFGPGTRLTVT.

This clone was seen just once. V usage is TRBV5-1 and J usage is TRBJ2-7; 10 bases match TRBD2. The length of the CDR3 is 14 residues. Losses at the gene ends were 4 bases for V and 5 bases for J; bases not matched to a gene: 6. CDR1 SGHRS and CDR2 YFSETQ come from the germline V gene. The CDR3 DNA is TGCGCCAGCAGCGCGAGCGGGGGGGAACACGAGCAGTACTTC. It encodes CASSASGGEHEQYF. Full variable domain (remainder filled in from reference TRBV5-1 and TRBJ2-7): KAGVTQTPRYLIKTRGQQVTLSCSPISGHRSVSWYQQTPGQGLQFLFEYFSETQRNKGNFPGRFSGRQFSNSRSEMNVSTLELGDSALYLCASSASGGEHEQYFGPGTRLTVT.

The chain recombines TRBV5-4 with TRBJ1-6, with D possibly TRBD1 on 6 matching bases. V was cut by 4 bases and J by 5 bases, with 10 bases left in between. Germline loops: CDR1 SGHNT, CDR2 YYREEE (reference sequence). The CDR3 is 14 residues long. CDR3 residues: CASSVNRDNSPLHF. DNA of the CDR3: TGTGCCAGCAGCGTCAACAGGGATAATTCACCCCTCCACTTT.

The genes are TRBV6-5 and TRBJ1-2; D is unclear. The CDR3 loop spans 14 amino acids. Trimming took 5 bases from V and 4 from J, leaving 14 bases between them. CDR1 is MNHEY, CDR2 SVGAGI, per germline. The CDR3 nucleotides are TGTGCCAGCAGTCACGCGTCCTCCCCCTATGGCTACACCTTC. Translating gives CASSHASSPYGYTF.

The chain combines TRBV5-1 with TRBJ1-4; D is unresolved. V was clipped by 4 bases and J by 5 bases, with 18 bases between them. This CDR3 comprises 16 residues. The germline V gene encodes CDR1 SGHRS and CDR2 YFSETQ. CDR3 loop: CASSAPLGGENEKLFF. In DNA form, the CDR3 reads TGCGCCAGCAGCGCGCCGTTAGGCGGAGAGAATGAAAAACTGTTTTTT.

This clone came up once. The chain uses TRBV12-5 and TRBJ2-7; tentative D call: TRBD1 (6 bases). Trimming removed 1 base from V and 2 bases from J, with 12 bases in between. The CDR3 runs 15 residues. Per the germline V gene, CDR1 is LGHNT and CDR2 is FRNRAP. This CDR3 is CASGLGPTGTYEQYF. CDR3 sequence (DNA): TGTGCTAGTGGTTTGGGACCGACAGGAACCTACGAGCAGTACTTC.

A single count supports this clone. J is TRBJ1-2 and V is TRBV24-1; the D gene is possibly TRBD1 (5 bases). CDR3 length equals 14 residues. The germline V gene has CDR1 KGHDR and CDR2 SFDVKD. The germline V and J ends were trimmed by 4 bases and 7 bases, with 15 bases remaining between them. The CDR3 here is CATSEGDGKIGYTF. Written as DNA, the CDR3 is TGTGCCACCAGTGAGGGGGACGGCAAGATTGGCTACACCTTC.

For the CDR3, the DNA is TGTGCCAGCAGCCTTCTCCCATCTGAAGCTTTCTTT. Its translation is CASSLLPSEAFF. The chain carries TRBV7-8 and TRBJ1-1; D not certain. Germline CDR1 is SGHVS and CDR2 is FQNEAQ. Trimming cost V 5 bases and J 6 bases, with 10 bases left between them. This CDR3 has 12 residues.

The gene calls are TRBV12-3 or TRBV12-4 and TRBJ2-5; D remains ambiguous. The CDR3 is made up of 12 amino acids. V lost 6 bases to trimming and J lost 7 bases, with 12 bases between them. CDR3 amino acids: CASSQTFGTQYF. The CDR3 DNA reads as TGTGCCAGCAGCCAGACCTTTGGGACCCAGTACTTC.

The V call is TRBV28, the J call TRBJ2-1, with D unclear. Trimming pared 7 bases from V and 4 bases from J, leaving 11 bases between. Germline-derived CDR1 and CDR2 are MDHEN and SYDVKM. The CDR3 extends over 13 amino acids. CDR3 coding DNA: TGTGCCAGCAAGGAGAATTTTTACAATGAGCAGTTCTTC. It yields the protein CASKENFYNEQFF.

This rearrangement joins TRBV6-6 to TRBJ1-4; 9 bases agree with TRBD1. Germline CDR1 MNHNY, CDR2 SVGAGI (reference sequence). This CDR3 is built from 15 residues. V dropped 4 bases and J dropped 6; count of bases not matched to a gene: 6. As DNA, the CDR3 is TGTGCCAGCAGTTCACAGGGGGCGCGGGATGAAAAACTGTTTTTT. Translating gives CASSSQGARDEKLFF.

The chain has TRBV6-2 or TRBV6-3 and TRBJ1-1; maybe TRBD1 (6 bases). The germline V gene encodes CDR1 MNHEY and CDR2 SVGEGT. This CDR3 has 13 residues. Between the trimmed V and J ends, which lost 4 bases and 1 base, there was a span of 7 bases. The CDR3 reads CASSSTGNTEAFF. CDR3 DNA sequence: TGTGCCAGCAGTTCGACAGGGAACACTGAAGCTTTCTTT.

The chain uses TRBV10-3 and TRBJ2-1; 9 nucleotides agree with TRBD1. The CDR3 loop spans 16 amino acids. From germline, CDR1 is ENHRY and CDR2 SYGVKD. V lost 1 base, J lost 9 bases, and 10 bases stayed unmatched. The CDR3 DNA is TGTGCCATCAGTGAGTTACTACAGGGGGCTGGGAGTGAGCAGTTCTTC. This codes for CAISELLQGAGSEQFF.

This chain joins TRBV5-4 and TRBJ2-3; D is unclear. V was shortened by 2 bases and J by 0 bases, with 13 bases between the two germline ends. Per the germline V gene, CDR1 is SGHNT and CDR2 is YYREEE (reference sequence). The CDR3 sequence is 16 residues long. Written as DNA, the CDR3 is TGTGCCAGCAGCTTATGGCGGCTGGCTAGCACAGATACGCAGTATTTT. It translates to CASSLWRLASTDTQYF.